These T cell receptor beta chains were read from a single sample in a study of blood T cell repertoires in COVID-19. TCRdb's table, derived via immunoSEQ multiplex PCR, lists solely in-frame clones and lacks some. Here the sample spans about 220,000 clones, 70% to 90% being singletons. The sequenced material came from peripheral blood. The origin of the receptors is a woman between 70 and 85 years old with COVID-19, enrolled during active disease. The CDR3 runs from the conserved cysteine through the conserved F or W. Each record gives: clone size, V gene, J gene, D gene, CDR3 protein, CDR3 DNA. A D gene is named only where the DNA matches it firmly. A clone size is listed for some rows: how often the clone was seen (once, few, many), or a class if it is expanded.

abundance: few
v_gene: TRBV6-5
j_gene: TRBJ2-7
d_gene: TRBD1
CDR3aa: CASTKSGGSYEQYF
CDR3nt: TGTGCCAGCACCAAGTCAGGGGGATCCTACGAGCAGTACTTC

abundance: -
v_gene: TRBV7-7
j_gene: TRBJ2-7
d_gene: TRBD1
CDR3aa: CASSLGGTGGGEQYF
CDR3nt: TGTGCTAGCAGCTTAGGCGGGACAGGGGGCGGCGAGCAGTACTTC

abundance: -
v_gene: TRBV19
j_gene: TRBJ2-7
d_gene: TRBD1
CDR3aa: CASSVTGTGASYEQYF
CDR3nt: TGTGCCAGTAGTGTCACCGGGACAGGGGCCTCTTACGAGCAGTACTTC

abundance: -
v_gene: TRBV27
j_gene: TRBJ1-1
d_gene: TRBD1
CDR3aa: CASSPRQGYTEAFF
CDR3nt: TGTGCCAGCAGTCCGCGACAGGGGTACACTGAAGCTTTCTTT

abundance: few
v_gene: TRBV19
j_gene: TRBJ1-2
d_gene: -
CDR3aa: CASSPEGRGNYGYTF
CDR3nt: TGTGCCAGTAGCCCCGAGGGTCGTGGGAACTATGGCTACACCTTC

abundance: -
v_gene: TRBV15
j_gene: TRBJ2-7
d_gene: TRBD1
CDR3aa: CATSRDRGDLREQYF
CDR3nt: TGTGCCACCAGCAGGGACAGGGGCGACCTCCGCGAGCAGTACTTC

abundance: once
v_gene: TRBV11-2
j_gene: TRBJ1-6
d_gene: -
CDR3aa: CASSANPGRGPDNSPLHF
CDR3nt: TGTGCCAGCAGCGCCAACCCGGGCAGGGGACCTGATAATTCACCCCTCCACTTT

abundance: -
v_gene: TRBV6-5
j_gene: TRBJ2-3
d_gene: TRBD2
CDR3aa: CASSSMGTSRFAQYF
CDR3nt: TGTGCCAGCAGCTCCATGGGGACTAGTCGTTTCGCGCAGTATTTT

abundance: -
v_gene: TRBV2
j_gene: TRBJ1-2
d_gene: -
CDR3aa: CASEEFDGYTF
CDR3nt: TGTGCCTCGGAGGAGTTCGATGGCTACACCTTC

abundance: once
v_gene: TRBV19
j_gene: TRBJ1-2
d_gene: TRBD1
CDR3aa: CASTNINRGNSYGYTF
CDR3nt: TGTGCCAGTACCAACATTAACAGGGGTAATAGCTATGGCTACACCTTC

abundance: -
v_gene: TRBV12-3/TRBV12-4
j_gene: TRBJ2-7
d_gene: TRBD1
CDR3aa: CASSLGQGAAQYF
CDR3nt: TGTGCCAGCAGTTTAGGACAGGGGGCGGCGCAGTACTTC

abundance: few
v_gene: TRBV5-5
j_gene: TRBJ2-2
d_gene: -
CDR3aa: CASSLMLSQASNTGELFF
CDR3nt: TGTGCCAGCAGCTTGATGCTAAGTCAGGCGTCGAACACCGGGGAGCTGTTTTTT

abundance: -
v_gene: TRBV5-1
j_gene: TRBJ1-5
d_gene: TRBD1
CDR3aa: CASSLTGDPDQPQHF
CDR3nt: TGCGCCAGCAGCTTGACAGGGGATCCCGATCAGCCCCAGCATTTT

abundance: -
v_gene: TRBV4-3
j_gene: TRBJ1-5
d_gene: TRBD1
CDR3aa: CASSRGREVGQPQHF
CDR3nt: TGCGCCAGCAGCAGGGGGCGCGAAGTTGGGCAGCCCCAGCATTTT

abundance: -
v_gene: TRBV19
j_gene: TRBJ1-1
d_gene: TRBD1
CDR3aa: CASSPQGEYTEAFF
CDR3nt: TGTGCCAGTAGTCCCCAGGGGGAATACACTGAAGCTTTCTTT

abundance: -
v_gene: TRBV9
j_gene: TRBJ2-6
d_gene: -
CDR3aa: CASSVVGAGANVLTF
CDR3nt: TGTGCCAGCAGCGTAGTTGGAGCCGGGGCCAACGTCCTGACTTTC

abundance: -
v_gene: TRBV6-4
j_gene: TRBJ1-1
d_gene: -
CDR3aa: CASSIGGGTEAFF
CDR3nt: TGTGCCAGCAGCATCGGGGGGGGAACTGAAGCTTTCTTT

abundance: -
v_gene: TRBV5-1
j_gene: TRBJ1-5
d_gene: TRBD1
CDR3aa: CASSWTGDQPQHF
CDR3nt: TGCGCCAGCAGTTGGACAGGGGATCAGCCCCAGCATTTT

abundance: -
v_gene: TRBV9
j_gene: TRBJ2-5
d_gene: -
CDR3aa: CASSVSPQGTQETQYF
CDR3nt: TGTGCCAGCAGCGTCTCACCTCAGGGAACCCAAGAGACCCAGTACTTC

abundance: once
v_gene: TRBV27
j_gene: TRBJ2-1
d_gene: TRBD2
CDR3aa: CASKRAGGHNEQFF
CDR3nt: TGTGCCAGCAAAAGGGCGGGAGGCCACAATGAGCAGTTCTTC

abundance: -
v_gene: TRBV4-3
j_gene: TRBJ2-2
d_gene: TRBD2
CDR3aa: CASSQDLGSGGVNTGELFF
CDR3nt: TGCGCCAGCAGCCAAGATTTGGGTAGCGGGGGGGTTAACACCGGGGAGCTGTTTTTT

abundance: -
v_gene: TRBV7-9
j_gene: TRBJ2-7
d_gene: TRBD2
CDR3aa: CASSSRGERGGYEQYF
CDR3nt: TGTGCCAGCAGCTCCCGGGGGGAGCGGGGGGGCTACGAGCAGTACTTC

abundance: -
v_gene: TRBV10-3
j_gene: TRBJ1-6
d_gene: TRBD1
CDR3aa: CAISQTGTNSPLHF
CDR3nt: TGTGCCATCAGTCAGACAGGGACGAATTCACCCCTCCACTTT

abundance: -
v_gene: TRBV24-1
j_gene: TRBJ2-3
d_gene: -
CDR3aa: CATSDFGQGLGNTHRDTQYF
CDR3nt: TGTGCCACCAGTGATTTTGGCCAGGGGTTGGGAAATACGCACCGAGATACGCAGTATTTT

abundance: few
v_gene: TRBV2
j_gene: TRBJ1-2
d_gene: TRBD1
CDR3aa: CASSGDSKYGYTF
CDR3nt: TGTGCCAGCAGTGGGGACAGCAAGTATGGCTACACCTTC

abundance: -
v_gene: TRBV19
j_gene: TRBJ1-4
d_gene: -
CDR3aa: CASSPARPGYGEKLFF
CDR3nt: TGTGCCAGTAGCCCCGCCCGACCCGGGTATGGTGAAAAACTGTTTTTT

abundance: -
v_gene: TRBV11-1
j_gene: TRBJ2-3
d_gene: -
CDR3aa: CASSRRVGDTQYF
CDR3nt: TGTGCCAGCAGCCGCAGGGTGGGAGATACGCAGTATTTT

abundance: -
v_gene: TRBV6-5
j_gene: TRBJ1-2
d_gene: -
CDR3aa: CASSSNAGLDGYTF
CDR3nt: TGTGCCAGCAGCAGCAACGCAGGACTCGATGGCTACACCTTC

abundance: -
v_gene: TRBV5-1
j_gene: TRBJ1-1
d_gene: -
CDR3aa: CASGRGEPNTEAFF
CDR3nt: TGCGCCAGCGGGAGGGGGGAACCGAACACTGAAGCTTTCTTT